These 5 T cell receptor beta chains were sequenced from one sample in a study of beta chain features in type 1 diabetes. Study findings and constraints: Moderately but significantly shorter TCRB CDR3s were found in Type 1 diabetes patients in all four CD4+ subsets.

Their recognized antigens are unknown. All of the isolated RNA was reverse transcribed, so expressed TCRB transcripts were sequenced. Sequenced by immunoSEQ multiplex PCR; TCRdb stores in-frame clones only, minus some. The data contain fewer than 400,000 clones, 9.3% of them singletons. The sequencing sample was made of central memory CD4+ T cells from blood. Receptors were obtained from a man in his thirties or forties with type 1 diabetes.

This clone was seen only a few times. V and J are TRBV18 and TRBJ2-6, with 9 bases aligning to TRBD1. The CDR3 loop spans 17 amino acids. The germline CDR1 and CDR2 sequences are KGHSH and LQKENI. With 6 bases clipped from V and 3 bases from J, the junction kept 9 bases outside the gene matches. The CDR3 DNA sequence: TGTGCCAGCTCGCCCACAGGGGGCGCATTTGGGGCCAACGTCCTGACTTTC. Its translation is CASSPTGGAFGANVLTF.

The gene calls are TRBV11-2 and TRBJ2-7; D tentatively reads TRBD1 or TRBD2 (5 bases each). CDR3 length equals 17 residues. Trimming shortened V by 0 bases and J by 0 bases, and 15 bases separated the two germline ends. Germline V gives CDR1 SGHAT, CDR2 FQNNGV. The CDR3 is CASSLDGAGRSSYEQYF. The CDR3 coding sequence is TGTGCCAGCAGCTTAGATGGGGCGGGTAGGAGCTCCTACGAGCAGTACTTC. Complete variable domain (other parts from reference TRBV11-2 and TRBJ2-7): EAGVAQSPRYKIIEKRQSVAFWCNPISGHATLYWYQQILGQGPKLLIQFQNNGVVDDSQLPKDRFSAERLKGVDSTLKIQPAKLEDSAVYLCASSLDGAGRSSYEQYFGPGTRLTVT.

The chain employs TRBV7-2 and TRBJ1-1, with unresolved D. Trimming took 5 bases from V and 3 from J, leaving 13 bases between them. The CDR3 consists of 14 residues. The germline CDR1 and CDR2 sequences are SGHTA and FQGNSA. The CDR3 DNA sequence: TGTGCCAGCAGCCTCCTATCCGGGGACACTGAAGCTTTCTTT. Translation gives CASSLLSGDTEAFF. Filled out from reference TRBV7-2 and TRBJ1-1, the complete variable domain reads GAGVSQSPSNKVTEKGKDVELRCDPISGHTALYWYRQSLGQGLEFLIYFQGNSAPDKSGLPSDRFSAERTGGSVSTLTIQRTQQEDSAVYLCASSLLSGDTEAFFGQGTRLTVV.

The rearrangement joins TRBV4-3 to TRBJ2-7; 8 bases are shared with TRBD1. There are 14 residues in the CDR3. Germline V gene data show CDR1 as LGHNA and CDR2 as YSLEER. V gave up 5 bases and J gave up 1 base; unmatched junction bases: 4. CDR3 protein: CASSADRGSYEQYF. The CDR3 DNA reads as TGCGCCAGCAGCGCAGACAGGGGATCCTACGAGCAGTACTTC.

The table lists this clone with a few counts. The CDR3 bases are TGTGCCAGCAGCTTCGGACGCGCCCCCTCTGGAAACACCATATATTTT. Its translation is CASSFGRAPSGNTIYF. This sequence joins TRBV7-9 and TRBJ1-3; D ambiguous. This CDR3 contains 16 residues. Trimming took 3 bases from V and 0 from J, leaving 12 bases between them. Looked up from germline, CDR1 is SEHNR and CDR2 is FQNEAQ (reference sequence). The complete variable domain, with remaining parts taken from reference TRBV7-9 and TRBJ1-3, reads DTGVSQNPRHKITKRGQNVTFRCDPISEHNRLYWYRQTLGQGPEFLTYFQNEAQLEKSRLLSDRFSAERPKGSFSTLEIQRTEQGDSAMYLCASSFGRAPSGNTIYFGEGSWLTVV.